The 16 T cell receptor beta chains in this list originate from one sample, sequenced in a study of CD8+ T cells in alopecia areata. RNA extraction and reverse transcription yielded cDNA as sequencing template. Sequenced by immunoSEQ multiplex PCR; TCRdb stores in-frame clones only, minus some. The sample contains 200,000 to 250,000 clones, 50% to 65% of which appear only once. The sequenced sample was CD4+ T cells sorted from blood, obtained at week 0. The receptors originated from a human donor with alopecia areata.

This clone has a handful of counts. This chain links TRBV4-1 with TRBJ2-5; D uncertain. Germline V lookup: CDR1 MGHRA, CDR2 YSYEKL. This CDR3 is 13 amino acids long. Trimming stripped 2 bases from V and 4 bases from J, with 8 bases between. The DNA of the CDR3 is TGCGCCAGCAGCCAAATATCTAGAGAGACCCAGTACTTC. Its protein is CASSQISRETQYF.

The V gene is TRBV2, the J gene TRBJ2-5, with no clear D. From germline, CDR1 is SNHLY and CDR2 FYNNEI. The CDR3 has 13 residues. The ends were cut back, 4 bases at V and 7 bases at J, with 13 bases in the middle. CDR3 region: CASSGGPPGTQYF. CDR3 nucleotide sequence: TGTGCCAGCAGTGGCGGCCCTCCTGGGACCCAGTACTTC.

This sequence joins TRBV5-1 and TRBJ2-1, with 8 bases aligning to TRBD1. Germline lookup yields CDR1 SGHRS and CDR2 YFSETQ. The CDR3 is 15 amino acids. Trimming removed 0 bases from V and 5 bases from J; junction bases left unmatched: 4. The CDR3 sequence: CASSLAGTGNNEQFF. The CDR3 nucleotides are TGCGCCAGCAGCTTGGCCGGGACAGGTAACAATGAGCAGTTCTTC.

This chain's CDR3 is CASSLRQNTGELFF. CDR3 in DNA: TGTGCCAGCAGTTTGAGACAGAACACCGGGGAGCTGTTTTTT. The chain couples TRBV27 to TRBJ2-2; D unresolved. Germline CDR1 reads MNHEY; CDR2 reads SMNVEV (reference sequence). This CDR3 comprises 14 residues. V was clipped by 3 bases and J by 1 base, with 6 bases between them.

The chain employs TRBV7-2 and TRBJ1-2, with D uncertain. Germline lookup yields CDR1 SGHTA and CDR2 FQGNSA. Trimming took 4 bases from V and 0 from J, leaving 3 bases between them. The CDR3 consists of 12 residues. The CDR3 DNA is TGTGCCAGCAGCTCGACTAACTATGGCTACACCTTC. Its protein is CASSSTNYGYTF.

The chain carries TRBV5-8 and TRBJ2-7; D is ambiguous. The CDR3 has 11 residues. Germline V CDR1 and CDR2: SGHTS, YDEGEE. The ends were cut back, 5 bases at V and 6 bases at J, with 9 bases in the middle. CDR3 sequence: CASRSASEQYF. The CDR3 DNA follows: TGTGCCAGCAGGTCCGCGTCCGAGCAGTACTTC.

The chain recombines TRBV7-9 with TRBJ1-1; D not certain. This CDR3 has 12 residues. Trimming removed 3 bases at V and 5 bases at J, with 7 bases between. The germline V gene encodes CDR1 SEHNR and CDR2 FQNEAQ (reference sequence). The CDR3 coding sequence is TGTGCCAGCAGCTTCCAAGGGACTGAAGCTTTCTTT. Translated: CASSFQGTEAFF.

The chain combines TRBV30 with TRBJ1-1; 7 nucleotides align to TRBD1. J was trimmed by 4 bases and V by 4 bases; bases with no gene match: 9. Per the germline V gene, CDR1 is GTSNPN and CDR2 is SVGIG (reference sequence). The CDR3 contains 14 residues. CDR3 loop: CAWMVGGGGTEAFF. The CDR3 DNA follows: TGTGCCTGGATGGTAGGGGGCGGTGGCACTGAAGCTTTCTTT.

The CDR3 DNA is TGCAGCGTTGCAGGCACCAGGGTACCTCAACAAGAGACCCAGTACTTC. The encoded protein is CSVAGTRVPQQETQYF. V usage is TRBV29-1 and J usage is TRBJ2-5; the D gene is possibly TRBD1 (5 bases). This CDR3 contains 16 residues. The V and J ends lost 4 bases and 2 bases respectively, with 20 bases between them. Germline values: CDR1 SQVTM, CDR2 ANQGSEA.

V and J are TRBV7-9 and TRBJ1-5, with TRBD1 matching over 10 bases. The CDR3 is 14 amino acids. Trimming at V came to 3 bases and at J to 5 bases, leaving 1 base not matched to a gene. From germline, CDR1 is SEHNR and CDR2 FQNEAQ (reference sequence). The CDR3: CASSFGQGDQPQHF. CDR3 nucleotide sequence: TGTGCCAGCAGCTTCGGACAGGGGGATCAGCCCCAGCATTTT.

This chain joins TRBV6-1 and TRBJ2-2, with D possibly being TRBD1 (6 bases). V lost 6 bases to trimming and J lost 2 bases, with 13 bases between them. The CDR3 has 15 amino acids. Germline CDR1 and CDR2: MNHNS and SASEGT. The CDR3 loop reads CASRPQGPNTGELFF. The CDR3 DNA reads TGTGCCAGCAGGCCACAGGGTCCCAACACCGGGGAGCTGTTTTTT.

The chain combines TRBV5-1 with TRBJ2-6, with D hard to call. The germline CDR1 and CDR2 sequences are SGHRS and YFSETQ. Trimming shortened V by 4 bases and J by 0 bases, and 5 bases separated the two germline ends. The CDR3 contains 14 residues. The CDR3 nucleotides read TGCGCCAGCAGCGCGAGCTCTGGGGCCAACGTCCTGACTTTC. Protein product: CASSASSGANVLTF.

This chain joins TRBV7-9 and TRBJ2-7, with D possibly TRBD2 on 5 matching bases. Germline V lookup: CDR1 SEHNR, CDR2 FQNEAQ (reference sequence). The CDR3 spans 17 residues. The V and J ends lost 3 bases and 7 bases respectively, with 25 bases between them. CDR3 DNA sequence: TGTGCCAGCAGCTTTGGAAGGGATCAGCACACTACGGGAGAGCAGTACTTC. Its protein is CASSFGRDQHTTGEQYF.

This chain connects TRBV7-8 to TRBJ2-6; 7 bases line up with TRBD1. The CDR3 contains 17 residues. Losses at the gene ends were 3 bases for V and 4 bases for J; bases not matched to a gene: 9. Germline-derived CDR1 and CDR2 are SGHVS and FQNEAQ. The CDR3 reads CASSFDRVWAGANVLTF. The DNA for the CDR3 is TGTGCCAGCAGCTTCGACAGGGTTTGGGCCGGGGCCAACGTCCTGACTTTC.

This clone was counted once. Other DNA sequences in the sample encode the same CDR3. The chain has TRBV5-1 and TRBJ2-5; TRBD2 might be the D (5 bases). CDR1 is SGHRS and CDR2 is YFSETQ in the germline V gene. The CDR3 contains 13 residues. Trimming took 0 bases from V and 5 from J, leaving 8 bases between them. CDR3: CASSLAGKETQYF. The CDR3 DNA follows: TGCGCCAGCAGCTTGGCGGGAAAGGAGACCCAGTACTTC.

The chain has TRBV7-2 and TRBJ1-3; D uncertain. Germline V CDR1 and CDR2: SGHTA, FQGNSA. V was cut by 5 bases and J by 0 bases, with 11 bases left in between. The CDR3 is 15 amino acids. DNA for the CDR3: TGTGCCAGCAGCCCTAGTGGGTTCTCTGGAAACACCATATATTTT. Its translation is CASSPSGFSGNTIYF. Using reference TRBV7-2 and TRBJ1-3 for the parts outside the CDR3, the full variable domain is GAGVSQSPSNKVTEKGKDVELRCDPISGHTALYWYRQSLGQGLEFLIYFQGNSAPDKSGLPSDRFSAERTGGSVSTLTIQRTQQEDSAVYLCASSPSGFSGNTIYFGEGSWLTVV.